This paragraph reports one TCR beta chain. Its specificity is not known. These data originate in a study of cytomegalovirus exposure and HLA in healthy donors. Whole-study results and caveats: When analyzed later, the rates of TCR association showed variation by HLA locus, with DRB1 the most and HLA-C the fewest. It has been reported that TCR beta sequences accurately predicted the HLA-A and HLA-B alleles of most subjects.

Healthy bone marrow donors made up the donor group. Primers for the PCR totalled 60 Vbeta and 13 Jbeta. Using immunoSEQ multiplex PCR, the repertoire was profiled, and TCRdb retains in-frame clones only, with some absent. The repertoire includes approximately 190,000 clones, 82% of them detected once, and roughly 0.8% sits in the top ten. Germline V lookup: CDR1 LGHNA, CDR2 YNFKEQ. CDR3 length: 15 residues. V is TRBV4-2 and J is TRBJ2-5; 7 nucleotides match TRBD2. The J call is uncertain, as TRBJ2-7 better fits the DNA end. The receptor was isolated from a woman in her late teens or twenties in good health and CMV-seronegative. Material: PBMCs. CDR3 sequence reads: CASSQAGGSSYEQYF. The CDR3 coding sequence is TGTGCCAGCAGCCAAGCGGGAGGCAGCTCCTACGAGCAGTACTTC.